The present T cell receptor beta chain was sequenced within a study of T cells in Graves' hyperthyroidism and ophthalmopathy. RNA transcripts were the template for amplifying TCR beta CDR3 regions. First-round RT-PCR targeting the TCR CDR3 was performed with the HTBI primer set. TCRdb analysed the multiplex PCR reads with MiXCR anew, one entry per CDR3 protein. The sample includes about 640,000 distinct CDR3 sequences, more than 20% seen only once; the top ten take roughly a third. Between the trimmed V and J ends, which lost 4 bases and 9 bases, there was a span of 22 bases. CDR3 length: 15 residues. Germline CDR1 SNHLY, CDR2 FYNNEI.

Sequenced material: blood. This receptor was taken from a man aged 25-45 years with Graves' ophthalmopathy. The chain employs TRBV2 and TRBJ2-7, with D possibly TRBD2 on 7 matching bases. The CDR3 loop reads CASSGGGGLRKGQYF. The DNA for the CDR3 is TGTGCCAGCAGTGGAGGGGGAGGGCTCCGTAAGGGGCAGTACTTC.